The clone carrying this T cell receptor beta chain was observed a handful of times. The sample belongs to a study of blood T cell repertoires in COVID-19. Trimming removed 4 bases from V and 3 bases from J, with 18 bases in between. This CDR3 has 16 residues. CDR1 and CDR2 from the germline V gene are KGHSH and LQKENI. Clones were read by immunoSEQ multiplex PCR, and TCRdb kept only the in-frame ones, dropping some. The sample has about 170,000 clones, 83% seen once. This receptor was obtained from a woman aged 45-65 years who had recovered from COVID-19. This rearrangement joins TRBV18 to TRBJ1-1, with D possibly being TRBD1 (5 bases). What was sequenced was PBMCs or T cells enriched from blood (not recorded which). CDR3 nucleotide sequence: TGTGCCAGCTCACTTCAGACCTGGCGGGGGGACACTGAAGCTTTCTTT. Protein sequence: CASSLQTWRGDTEAFF.